The subject of this entry is one T cell receptor (beta chain). Other nucleotide sequences in the sample specify the same CDR3. This specimen belongs to a study of blood T cell repertoires in COVID-19. Study context: Italy, Spain and the United States were the sources of the convalescent and acute COVID-19 samples. Sources were T cells, B-cell-depleted T cells, or PBMCs; the material itself was cDNA or gDNA.

Per the original data handling: Reference gene primer amplification gave nucleated cell count estimates. Sequencing used immunoSEQ multiplex PCR; TCRdb keeps in-frame clones, though not all of them. That table gives V, J and clone size, and the DNA gave D and trimming. The sample lists some 230,000 clones; roughly 88% were seen once. Looked up from germline, CDR1 is LNHDA and CDR2 is SQIVND (reference sequence). This CDR3 is 13 amino acids long. V was trimmed by 3 bases and J by 3 bases, leaving 8 bases between them. This receptor was identified in a man aged 30 to 45 who had recovered from COVID-19. The chain links TRBV19 to TRBJ2-5, with TRBD2 as a possible D gene (6 bases). The sample consisted of peripheral blood. CDR3 protein: CASSMGGEETQYF. The CDR3 nucleotides read TGTGCCAGTAGTATGGGGGGTGAAGAGACCCAGTACTTC.